This T cell receptor (beta chain) was found in a study of response to subunit inactivated influenza vaccine. Germline values: CDR1 MNHEY, CDR2 SVGAGI. The CDR3 has 16 residues. The junction had 3 bases not matched to a gene; V was cut back by 2 bases and J by 1 base. TCRdb recomputed calls from the RT-PCR reads with MiXCR, one row per CDR3 protein. This sample carries about 520,000 distinct CDR3 sequences, roughly 11% of them seen once, and the ten largest clones take about 12%. Note on this clonotype: What it binds is unknown.

Study outcomes and limitations: That few new T cells are recruited by each seasonal influenza vaccination was the authors' suggestion.

Source: PBMCs from blood, taken more than 35 days after vaccination. This chain joins TRBV6-5 and TRBJ2-3, with 10 bases matching TRBD2. The TCR sequence derives from a man in his fifties who received an inactivated influenza vaccine. In DNA form, the CDR3 reads TGTGCCAGCAGTTACCATAGCGGGAGGCGCACAGATACGCAGTATTTT. It translates to CASSYHSGRRTDTQYF.